The 15 T cell receptor beta chains below all came from one sample that was sequenced in a study of blood T cell repertoires in COVID-19. The assay was immunoSEQ multiplex PCR, and TCRdb's table has in-frame clones only and misses some. The sample records fewer than 350,000 clones, approximately 80% being singletons. Sequenced material: peripheral blood. These receptors were collected from a woman aged 55-69 years with active or convalescent COVID-19.

V usage is TRBV7-2 and J usage is TRBJ2-3, with a possible D match to TRBD2 (5 bases). The CDR3 covers 14 residues. Trimming removed 5 bases from V and 0 bases from J, with 9 bases in between. CDR1 and CDR2 (germline): SGHTA, FQGNSA. CDR3 protein: CASSRDFSTDTQYF. The DNA for the CDR3 is TGTGCCAGCAGCCGGGATTTCAGCACAGATACGCAGTATTTT.

To note about this clone: Compared with germline, one end of the junction differs, possibly owing to a read error. This rearrangement joins TRBV11-2 to TRBJ1-3; the match to TRBD1 covers 7 bases. The CDR3 runs 15 residues. CDR1 and CDR2 (germline): SGHAT, FQNNGV. CDR3: CASTLSTGPGNTIYF. For the CDR3, the DNA is TGTGCCAGCACCTTATCGACAGGGCCAGGAAACACCATATATTTT.

V gene TRBV7-8 combines with J gene TRBJ1-2, with D perhaps matching TRBD1 (5 bases). This CDR3 region has 16 residues. Germline CDR1 SGHVS, CDR2 FQNEAQ. Trimming took off 5 bases at V and 0 bases at J, with 16 bases between the two ends. CDR3 bases: TGTGCCAGCAGCCCCGACAGAGGAGATTCTAACTATGGCTACACCTTC. It encodes CASSPDRGDSNYGYTF.

There are a few counts of this clone. The V call is TRBV4-1, the J call TRBJ1-2; D might be TRBD1 (5 bases). Trimming removed 0 bases at V and 7 bases at J, with 12 bases between. This CDR3 has 14 amino acids. Germline V gives CDR1 MGHRA, CDR2 YSYEKL. The CDR3 region is CASSQEWGGGGYTF. Written as DNA, the CDR3 is TGCGCCAGCAGCCAAGAATGGGGGGGAGGTGGCTACACCTTC.

V is TRBV27 and J is TRBJ1-2; D is perhaps TRBD1 (6 bases). This CDR3 has 12 residues. Germline-derived CDR1 and CDR2 are MNHEY and SMNVEV (reference sequence). The ends were cut back, 5 bases at V and 4 bases at J, with 8 bases in the middle. The CDR3 nucleotides read TGTGCCAGCAGTGGGGGCTCCTATGGCTACACCTTC. Amino acid sequence: CASSGGSYGYTF.

The chain has TRBV6-4 and TRBJ1-2, with 7 bases matching TRBD1. The J segment lost 1 base and the V segment lost 5 bases, leaving 10 bases of the junction unmatched. The germline gives CDR1 MRHNA, CDR2 SNTAGT. The CDR3 spans 16 residues. The CDR3 reads CASSIRGQIINYGYTF. CDR3 bases: TGTGCCAGCAGTATAAGGGGACAGATAATTAACTATGGCTACACCTTC.

The chain carries TRBV29-1 and TRBJ2-3; tentative D call: TRBD2 (6 bases). V was clipped by 4 bases and J by 0 bases, with 14 bases between them. The CDR3 totals 15 residues. CDR1 SQVTM and CDR2 ANQGSEA come from the germline V gene. The CDR3 sequence: CSVVGGALSTDTQYF. The CDR3 coding sequence is TGCAGCGTTGTTGGCGGGGCGCTTAGCACAGATACGCAGTATTTT.

The chain employs TRBV5-6 and TRBJ1-2, with D unclear. The CDR3 is 13 residues long. CDR1 is SGHDT and CDR2 is YYEEEE in the germline V gene. Trimming shortened V by 0 bases and J by 2 bases, and 5 bases separated the two germline ends. CDR3 protein: CASSLGRNYGYTF. CDR3 coding DNA: TGTGCCAGCAGCTTGGGCAGAAACTATGGCTACACCTTC. Together with reference TRBV5-6 and TRBJ1-2, the CDR3 gives the full variable domain: DAGVTQSPTHLIKTRGQQVTLRCSPKSGHDTVSWYQQALGQGPQFIFQYYEEEERQRGNFPDRFSGHQFPNYSSELNVNALLLGDSALYLCASSLGRNYGYTFGSGTRLTVV.

The chain is built from TRBV19 and TRBJ1-5; no clear D. The CDR3 runs 19 residues. V was shortened by 3 bases and J by 4 bases, with 25 bases between the two germline ends. From germline, CDR1 is LNHDA and CDR2 SQIVND (reference sequence). The CDR3 DNA sequence: TGTGCCAGTAGTATCCGATCACATGGCGCGGGCTTGGAAAATCAGCCCCAGCATTTT. Amino acids: CASSIRSHGAGLENQPQHF.

The V call is TRBV11-2, the J call TRBJ1-1; no firm D call. Germline-derived CDR1 and CDR2 are SGHAT and FQNNGV. The CDR3 runs 14 residues. Trimming left V 0 bases short and J 5 bases short, with 10 bases between. The CDR3 bases are TGTGCCAGCAGCTTAGAGCGGGTTTCGACTGAAGCTTTCTTT. Protein sequence: CASSLERVSTEAFF.

The chain recombines TRBV3-1 (or the pseudogene TRBV3-2) with TRBJ2-1; D is unclear. This CDR3 has 13 amino acids. V dropped 3 bases and J dropped 15 bases, with 18 bases sitting between them. The germline gives CDR1 LGHDT, CDR2 YNNKEL (reference sequence). CDR3 amino acids: CASSQYTESFRFF. CDR3 nucleotide sequence: TGTGCCAGCAGCCAGTATACGGAGTCCTTCAGGTTCTTC.

This clone was seen more than once but under ten times. The chain joins TRBV3-1 (or the pseudogene TRBV3-2) to TRBJ1-2; D gene ambiguous. In germline, CDR1 is LGHDT, CDR2 YNNKEL (reference sequence). The CDR3 contains 14 residues. The V end lost 4 bases, the J end lost 4 bases, and 13 bases lay between the germline ends. CDR3 DNA sequence: TGTGCCAGCAGCCGCGGCTCCAAGACCTATGGCTACACCTTC. It encodes CASSRGSKTYGYTF.

This clone was seen only a few times. The rearrangement uses TRBV7-2 and TRBJ1-2; 10 bases align to TRBD1. Germline assignment: CDR1 SGHTA and CDR2 FQGNSA. The V gene end was trimmed by 5 bases and the J gene end by 8 bases; junction bases not matched to a gene: 5. The CDR3 is 13 amino acids. The CDR3 DNA reads as TGTGCCAGCAGCCGGGGGACAGGGGAAGGCTACACCTTC. It codes for CASSRGTGEGYTF.

The chain carries TRBV18 and TRBJ2-7; 7 nucleotides line up with TRBD1. V shed 0 bases, J shed 3 bases, and the junction held 5 bases outside the gene matches. Germline-derived CDR1 and CDR2 are KGHSH and LQKENI. The CDR3 loop spans 15 amino acids. In DNA, the CDR3 is TGTGCCAGCTCACCACCGGTGGCAGGGGGCTACGAGCAGTACTTC. Translating it yields CASSPPVAGGYEQYF.

The chain has TRBV3-1 (or the pseudogene TRBV3-2) and TRBJ2-7, with 8 bases aligning to TRBD2. This CDR3 region has 16 residues. CDR1 is LGHDT, CDR2 YNNKEL, per germline (reference sequence). Unmatched junction bases numbered 8, after V lost 4 bases and J lost 0 bases. The CDR3 protein is CASSPMGAGASYEQYF. DNA of the CDR3: TGTGCCAGCAGCCCCATGGGAGCGGGGGCCTCCTACGAGCAGTACTTC.